This is a list of T cell receptor beta chains from one sample in a study of T cells in Graves' hyperthyroidism and ophthalmopathy. In TCRdb, the multiplex PCR reads were re-called with MiXCR into one record per CDR3 protein. Of roughly 240,000 distinct CDR3 sequences listed, 24% are singletons. The sequencing input was blood. These TCRs come from a woman aged 40-49 years with Graves' ophthalmopathy. Both conserved end residues are part of each CDR3. A D gene is named only where the DNA matches it firmly. Not every row has a clone size; where given, it reads once, few, many or a size class.

DNA: TGTGCCTGGAGTTCCCGCCCGTGGGACAGTAGGAGCAATCAGCCCCAGCATTTT
CDR3: CAWSSRPWDSRSNQPQHF
J: TRBJ1-5
V: TRBV30
D: TRBD1
size: .

DNA: TGTGCCAGCAGTCCCCCCGGGACAGCGGACTATGGCTACACCTTC
CDR3: CASSPPGTADYGYTF
J: TRBJ1-2
V: TRBV28
D: TRBD1
size: .

DNA: TGTGCCAGCAGTGGACAGTTTTACTCTGGAAACACCATATATTTT
CDR3: CASSGQFYSGNTIYF
J: TRBJ1-3
V: TRBV28
D: .
size: many

DNA: TGCGCCAGCAGCCAAGTTCCAGACAGGGAAGACTTTGACATTCAGTACTTC
CDR3: CASSQVPDREDFDIQYF
J: TRBJ2-4
V: TRBV4-1
D: TRBD1
size: .

DNA: TGCAGCGCAGAAAGGCAGGGTGGGGGCTATGGCTACACCTTC
CDR3: CSAERQGGGYGYTF
J: TRBJ1-2
V: TRBV29-1
D: .
size: many

DNA: TGCAGTGCCTCCGGGACAGCGATATATGGCTACACCTTC
CDR3: CSASGTAIYGYTF
J: TRBJ1-2
V: TRBV20-1
D: TRBD1
size: .

DNA: TGTGCCAGCAGCCCGAGGACAGGGAGCTTTGTCGGGGAGCTGTTTTTT
CDR3: CASSPRTGSFVGELFF
J: TRBJ2-2
V: TRBV11-1
D: TRBD1
size: .

DNA: TGCAGTGCTAGAGACCCGAGGGGGACGGGAACTTTCTTT
CDR3: CSARDPRGTGTFF
J: TRBJ1-1
V: TRBV20-1
D: .
size: .

DNA: TGTGCCAGCTCACCACCGGGTCTAGCGGGAGTCGGCATTCAGTACTTC
CDR3: CASSPPGLAGVGIQYF
J: TRBJ2-4
V: TRBV18
D: TRBD2
size: few

DNA: TGCGCCAGCAGCCTTTCGACAGGCAAGGGCACTGAAGCTTTCTTT
CDR3: CASSLSTGKGTEAFF
J: TRBJ1-1
V: TRBV5-1
D: .
size: .

DNA: TGTGCCTCTCATGCCGGGACAGGGGACTTCTATGGCTACACCTTC
CDR3: CASHAGTGDFYGYTF
J: TRBJ1-2
V: TRBV10-3
D: TRBD1
size: .

DNA: TGTGCCATCCGACAGGGGGTAGAACAGCCCCAGCATTTT
CDR3: CAIRQGVEQPQHF
J: TRBJ1-5
V: TRBV10-3
D: TRBD1
size: many

DNA: TGTGCCAGCAGTCGCACGGGACAGAGGAACACCGGGGAGCTGTTTTTT
CDR3: CASSRTGQRNTGELFF
J: TRBJ2-2
V: TRBV6-2/TRBV6-3
D: TRBD1
size: .

DNA: TGTGCCAGCAGTTCACGAGGTGGGGGCGGCGAGCAGTACTTC
CDR3: CASSSRGGGGEQYF
J: TRBJ2-7
V: TRBV28
D: .
size: many

DNA: TGTGCCAGTAGTATCAAAGGGGGGTCTCCGGGCTCTGGGGCCAACGTCCTGACTTTC
CDR3: CASSIKGGSPGSGANVLTF
J: TRBJ2-6
V: TRBV19
D: .
size: many